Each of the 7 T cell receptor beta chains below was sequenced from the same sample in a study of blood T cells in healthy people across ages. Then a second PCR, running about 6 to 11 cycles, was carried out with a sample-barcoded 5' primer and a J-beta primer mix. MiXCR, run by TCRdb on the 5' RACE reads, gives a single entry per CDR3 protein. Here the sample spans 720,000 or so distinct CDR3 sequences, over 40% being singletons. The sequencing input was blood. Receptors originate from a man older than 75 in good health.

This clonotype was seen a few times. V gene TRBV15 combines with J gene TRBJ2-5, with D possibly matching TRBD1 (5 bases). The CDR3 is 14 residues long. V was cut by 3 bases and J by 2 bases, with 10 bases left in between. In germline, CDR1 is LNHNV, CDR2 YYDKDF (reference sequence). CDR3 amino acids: CATSRSTEQETQYF. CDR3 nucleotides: TGTGCCACCAGCAGGTCGACAGAACAAGAGACCCAGTACTTC.

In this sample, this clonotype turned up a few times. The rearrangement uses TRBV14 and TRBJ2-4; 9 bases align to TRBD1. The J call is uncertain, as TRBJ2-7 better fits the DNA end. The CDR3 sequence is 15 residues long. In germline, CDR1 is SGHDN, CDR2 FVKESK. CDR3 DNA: TGTGCCAGCAGCCATCAGACAGGGGGTCGGTACGAGCAGTACTTC. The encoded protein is CASSHQTGGRYEQYF.

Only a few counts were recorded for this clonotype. The CDR3 protein is CASSLGATGHATNEKLFF. CDR3 DNA: TGTGCCAGCAGCTTAGGCGCGACAGGGCATGCAACTAATGAAAAACTGTTTTTT. The chain links TRBV7-2 to TRBJ1-4; 7 nucleotides agree with TRBD1. Germline V gene sequence: CDR1 SGHTA, CDR2 FQGNSA. CDR3 size: 18 residues. After removal of 1 base from V and 0 bases from J, the junction contained 8 bases not matched to a gene. Full variable domain (outside the CDR3, taken from reference TRBV7-2 and TRBJ1-4): GAGVSQSPSNKVTEKGKDVELRCDPISGHTALYWYRQSLGQGLEFLIYFQGNSAPDKSGLPSDRFSAERTGGSVSTLTIQRTQQEDSAVYLCASSLGATGHATNEKLFFGSGTQLSVL.

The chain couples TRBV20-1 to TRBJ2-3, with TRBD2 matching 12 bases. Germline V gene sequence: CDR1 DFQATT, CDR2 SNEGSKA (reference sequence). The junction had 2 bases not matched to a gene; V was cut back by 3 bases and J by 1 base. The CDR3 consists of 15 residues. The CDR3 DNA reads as TGCAGTGCTAGGGGACTAGCGGGCCGCACAGATACGCAGTATTTT. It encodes CSARGLAGRTDTQYF.

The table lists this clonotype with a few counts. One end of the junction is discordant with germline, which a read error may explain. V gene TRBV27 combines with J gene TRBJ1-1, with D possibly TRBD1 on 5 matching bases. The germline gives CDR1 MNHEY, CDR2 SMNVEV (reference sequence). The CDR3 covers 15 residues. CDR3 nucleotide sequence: TGTGCCAGCACGTCCCTAGGGGCAGAGAACACTGCAGCTTTCTTT. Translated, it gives CASTSLGAENTAAFF.

The CDR3 is CASSLGGSGAPQETQYF. The CDR3 DNA reads TGCGCCAGCAGCTTGGGGGGTAGCGGGGCACCCCAAGAGACCCAGTACTTC. The gene calls are TRBV5-1 and TRBJ2-5, with 8 bases lining up with TRBD2. V lost 0 bases, J lost 1 base, and 8 bases stayed unmatched. Germline-derived CDR1 and CDR2 are SGHRS and YFSETQ. The CDR3 loop spans 17 amino acids.

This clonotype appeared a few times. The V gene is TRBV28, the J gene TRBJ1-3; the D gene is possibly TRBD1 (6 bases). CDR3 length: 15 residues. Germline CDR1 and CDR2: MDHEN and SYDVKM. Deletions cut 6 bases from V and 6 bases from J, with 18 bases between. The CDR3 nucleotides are TGTGCCAGCAGCATAGATCAGGGGAAGGCAAACACCATATATTTT. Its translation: CASSIDQGKANTIYF.